This T cell receptor beta chain was sequenced during a study of control samples from healthy donors and cancer patients. Profiled with immunoSEQ multiplex PCR; TCRdb holds only in-frame clones, not every one. The sample gives 120,000 to 150,000 clones, about 90% of which show up once; 6% to 9% is in the top ten. Germline V CDR1 and CDR2: SGHKS, YYEKEE (reference sequence). The ends lost 4 bases at V and 1 base at J; junction bases unmatched: 3. The CDR3 extends over 14 amino acids. This chain joins TRBV5-5 and TRBJ2-7, with 9 positions matching TRBD2. The sequenced material came from blood. The TCR sequence derives from a young man in good health. CDR3 region: CASSRLAASYEQYF. In DNA form, the CDR3 reads TGTGCCAGCAGCCGACTAGCGGCTTCCTACGAGCAGTACTTC.